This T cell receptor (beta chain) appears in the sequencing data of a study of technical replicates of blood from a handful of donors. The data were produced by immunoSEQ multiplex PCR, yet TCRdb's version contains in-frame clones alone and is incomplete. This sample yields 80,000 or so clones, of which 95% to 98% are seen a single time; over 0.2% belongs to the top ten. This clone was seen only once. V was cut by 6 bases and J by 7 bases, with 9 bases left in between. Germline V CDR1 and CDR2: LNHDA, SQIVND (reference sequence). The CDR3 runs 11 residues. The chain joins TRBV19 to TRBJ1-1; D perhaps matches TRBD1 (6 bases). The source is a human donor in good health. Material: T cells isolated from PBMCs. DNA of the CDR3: TGTGCCAGTAGGGGGGCCAGTGAAGCTTTCTTT. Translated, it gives CASRGASEAFF.